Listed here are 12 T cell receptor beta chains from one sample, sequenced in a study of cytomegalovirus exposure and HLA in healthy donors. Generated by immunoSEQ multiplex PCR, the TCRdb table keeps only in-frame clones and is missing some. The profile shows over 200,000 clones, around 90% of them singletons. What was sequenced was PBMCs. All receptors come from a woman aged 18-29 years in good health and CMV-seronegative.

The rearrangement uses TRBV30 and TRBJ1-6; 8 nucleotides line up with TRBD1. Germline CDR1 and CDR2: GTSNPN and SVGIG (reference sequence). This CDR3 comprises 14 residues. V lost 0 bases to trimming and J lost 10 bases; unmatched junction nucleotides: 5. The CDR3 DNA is TGTGCCTGGAGTGTTCAGGGGGCGAGATCACCCCTCCACTTT. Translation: CAWSVQGARSPLHF. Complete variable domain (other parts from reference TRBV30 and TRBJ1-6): SQTIHQWPATLVQPVGSPLSLECTVEGTSNPNLYWYRQAAGRGLQLLFYSVGIGQISSEVPQNLSASRPQDRQFILSSKKLLLSDSGFYLCAWSVQGARSPLHFGNGTRLTVT.

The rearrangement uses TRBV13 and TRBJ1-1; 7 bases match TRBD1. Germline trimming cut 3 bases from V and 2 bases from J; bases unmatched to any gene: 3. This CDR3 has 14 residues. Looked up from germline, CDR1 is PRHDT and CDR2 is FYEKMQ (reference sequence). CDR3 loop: CASSLTGINTEAFF. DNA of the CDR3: TGTGCCAGCAGCTTGACAGGGATTAACACTGAAGCTTTCTTT.

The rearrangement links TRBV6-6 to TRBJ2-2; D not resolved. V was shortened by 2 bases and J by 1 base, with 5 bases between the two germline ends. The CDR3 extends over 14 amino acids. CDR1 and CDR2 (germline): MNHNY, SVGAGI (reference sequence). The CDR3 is CASSYTGNTGELFF. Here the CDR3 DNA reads TGTGCCAGCAGTTACACGGGGAACACCGGGGAGCTGTTTTTT.

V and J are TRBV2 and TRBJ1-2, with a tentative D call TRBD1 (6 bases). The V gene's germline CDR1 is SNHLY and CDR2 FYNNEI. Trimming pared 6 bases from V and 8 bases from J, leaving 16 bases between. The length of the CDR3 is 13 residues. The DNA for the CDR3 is TGTGCCAGCAGGGTACAGGGCGCCGGCGGCTACACCTTC. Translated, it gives CASRVQGAGGYTF. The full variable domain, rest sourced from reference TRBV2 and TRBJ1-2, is EPEVTQTPSHQVTQMGQEVILRCVPISNHLYFYWYRQILGQKVEFLVSFYNNEISEKSEIFDDQFSVERPDGSNFTLKIRSTKLEDSAMYFCASRVQGAGGYTFGSGTRLTVV.

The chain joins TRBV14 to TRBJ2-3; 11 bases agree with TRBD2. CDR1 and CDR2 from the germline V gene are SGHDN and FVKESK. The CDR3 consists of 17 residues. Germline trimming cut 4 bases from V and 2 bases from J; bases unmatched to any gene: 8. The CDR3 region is CASSLSRLAGLTDTQYF. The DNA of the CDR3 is TGTGCCAGCAGCCTTTCGAGACTAGCGGGACTCACAGATACGCAGTATTTT.

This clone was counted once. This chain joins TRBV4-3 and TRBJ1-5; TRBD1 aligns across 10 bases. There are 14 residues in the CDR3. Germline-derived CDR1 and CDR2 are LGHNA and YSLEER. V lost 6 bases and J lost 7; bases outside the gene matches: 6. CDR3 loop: CASSPGQGPQPQHF. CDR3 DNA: TGCGCCAGCAGTCCGGGACAGGGGCCGCAGCCCCAGCATTTT.

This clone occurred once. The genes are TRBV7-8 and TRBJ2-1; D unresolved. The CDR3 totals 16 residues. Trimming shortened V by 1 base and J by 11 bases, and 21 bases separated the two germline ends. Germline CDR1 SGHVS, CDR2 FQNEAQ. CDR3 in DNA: TGTGCCAGCAGCTTAGAAAATTTAGGAGAGCGATGGAAGCAGTTCTTC. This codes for CASSLENLGERWKQFF.

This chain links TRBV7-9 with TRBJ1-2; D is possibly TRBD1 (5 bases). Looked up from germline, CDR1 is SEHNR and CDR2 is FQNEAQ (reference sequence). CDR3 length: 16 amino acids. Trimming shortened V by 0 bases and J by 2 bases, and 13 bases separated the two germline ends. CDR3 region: CASSLAGGTVNYGYTF. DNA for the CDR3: TGTGCCAGCAGCTTAGCGGGCGGGACGGTGAACTATGGCTACACCTTC. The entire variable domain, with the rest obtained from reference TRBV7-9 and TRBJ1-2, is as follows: DTGVSQNPRHKITKRGQNVTFRCDPISEHNRLYWYRQTLGQGPEFLTYFQNEAQLEKSRLLSDRFSAERPKGSFSTLEIQRTEQGDSAMYLCASSLAGGTVNYGYTFGSGTRLTVV.

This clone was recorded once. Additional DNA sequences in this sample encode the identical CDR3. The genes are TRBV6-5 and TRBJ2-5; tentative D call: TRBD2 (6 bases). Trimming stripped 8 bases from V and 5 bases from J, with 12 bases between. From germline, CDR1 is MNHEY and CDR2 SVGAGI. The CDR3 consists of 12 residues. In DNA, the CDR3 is TGTGCCAGCTCGAGCCGGGGGGAGACCCAGTACTTC. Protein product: CASSSRGETQYF.

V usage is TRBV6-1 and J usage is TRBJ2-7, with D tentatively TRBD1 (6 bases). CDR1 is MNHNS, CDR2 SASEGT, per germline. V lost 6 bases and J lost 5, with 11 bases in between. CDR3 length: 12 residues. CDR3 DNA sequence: TGTGCCAGCAGAGAACAGGGACACGAGCAGTACGTC. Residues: CASREQGHEQYV.

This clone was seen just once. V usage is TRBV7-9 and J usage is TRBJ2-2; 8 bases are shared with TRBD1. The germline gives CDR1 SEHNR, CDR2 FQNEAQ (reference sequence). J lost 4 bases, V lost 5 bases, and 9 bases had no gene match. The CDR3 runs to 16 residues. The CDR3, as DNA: TGTGCCAGCAGCCAGATTCCGACAGGGGTCACCGGGGAGCTGTTTTTT. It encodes CASSQIPTGVTGELFF.

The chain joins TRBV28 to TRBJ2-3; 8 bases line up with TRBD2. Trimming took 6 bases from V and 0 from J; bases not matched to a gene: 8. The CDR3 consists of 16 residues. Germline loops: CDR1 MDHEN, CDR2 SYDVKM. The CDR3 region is CASSFRGGTSTDTQYF. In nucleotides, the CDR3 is TGTGCCAGCAGCTTTCGGGGGGGTACCAGCACAGATACGCAGTATTTT.